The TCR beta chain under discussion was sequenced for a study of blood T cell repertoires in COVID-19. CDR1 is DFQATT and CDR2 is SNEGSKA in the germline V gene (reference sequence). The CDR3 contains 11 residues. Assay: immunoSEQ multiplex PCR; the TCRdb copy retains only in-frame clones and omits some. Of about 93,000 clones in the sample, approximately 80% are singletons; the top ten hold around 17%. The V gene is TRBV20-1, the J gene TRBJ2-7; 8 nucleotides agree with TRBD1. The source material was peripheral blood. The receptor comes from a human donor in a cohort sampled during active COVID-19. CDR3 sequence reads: CSADRGYEQYF. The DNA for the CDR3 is TGCAGCGCAGACAGGGGATACGAGCAGTACTTC.